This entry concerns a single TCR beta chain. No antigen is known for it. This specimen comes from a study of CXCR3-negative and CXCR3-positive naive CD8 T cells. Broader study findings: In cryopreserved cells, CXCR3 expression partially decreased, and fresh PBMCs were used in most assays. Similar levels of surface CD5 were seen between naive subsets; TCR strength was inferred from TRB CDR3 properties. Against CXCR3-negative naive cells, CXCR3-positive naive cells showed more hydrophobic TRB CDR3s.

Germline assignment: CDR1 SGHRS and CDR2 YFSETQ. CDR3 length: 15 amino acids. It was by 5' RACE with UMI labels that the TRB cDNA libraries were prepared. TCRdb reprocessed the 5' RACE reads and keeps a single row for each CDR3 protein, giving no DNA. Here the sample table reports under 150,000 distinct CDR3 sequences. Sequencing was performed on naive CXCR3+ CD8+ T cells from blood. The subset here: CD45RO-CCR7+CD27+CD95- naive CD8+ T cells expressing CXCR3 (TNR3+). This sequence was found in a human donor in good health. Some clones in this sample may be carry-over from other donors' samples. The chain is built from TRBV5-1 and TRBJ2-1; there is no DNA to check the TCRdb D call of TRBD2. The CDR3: CASSLALAGVYEQFF. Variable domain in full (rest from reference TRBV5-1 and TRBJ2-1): KAGVTQTPRYLIKTRGQQVTLSCSPISGHRSVSWYQQTPGQGLQFLFEYFSETQRNKGNFPGRFSGRQFSNSRSEMNVSTLELGDSALYLCASSLALAGVYEQFFGPGTRLTVL.